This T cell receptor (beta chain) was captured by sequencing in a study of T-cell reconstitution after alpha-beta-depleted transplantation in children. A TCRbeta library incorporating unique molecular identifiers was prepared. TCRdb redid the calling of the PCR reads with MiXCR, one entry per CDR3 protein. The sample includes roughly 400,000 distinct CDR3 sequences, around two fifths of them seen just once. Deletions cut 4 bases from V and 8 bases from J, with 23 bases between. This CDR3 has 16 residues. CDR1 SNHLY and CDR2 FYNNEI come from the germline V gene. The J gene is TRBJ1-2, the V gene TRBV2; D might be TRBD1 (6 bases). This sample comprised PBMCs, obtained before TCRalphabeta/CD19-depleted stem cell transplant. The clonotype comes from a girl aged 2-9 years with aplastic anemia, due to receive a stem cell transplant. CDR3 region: CASSVDPTGLREGYTF. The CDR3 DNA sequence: TGTGCCAGCAGTGTAGACCCCACAGGGTTACGGGAAGGCTACACCTTC.